This T cell receptor beta chain is from a study of T cell responses to AZD1222 COVID-19 vaccine. Generated by immunoSEQ multiplex PCR, the TCRdb table keeps only in-frame clones and is missing some. The repertoire holds roughly 110,000 clones, with around 90% as singletons. V lost 6 bases and J 2 bases, leaving 23 bases between the germline ends. CDR3 length equals 17 residues. The germline CDR1 and CDR2 sequences are MRHNA and SNTAGT. This clonotype originated in an adult in good health. The specimen was peripheral blood, collected on day 0 of AZD1222 vaccination. The chain joins TRBV6-4 to TRBJ2-7; D is possibly TRBD2 (5 bases). CDR3 amino acids: CASSGVRPGRIAYEQYF. CDR3 nucleotide sequence: TGTGCCAGCAGCGGGGTACGACCCGGACGGATCGCCTACGAGCAGTACTTC.